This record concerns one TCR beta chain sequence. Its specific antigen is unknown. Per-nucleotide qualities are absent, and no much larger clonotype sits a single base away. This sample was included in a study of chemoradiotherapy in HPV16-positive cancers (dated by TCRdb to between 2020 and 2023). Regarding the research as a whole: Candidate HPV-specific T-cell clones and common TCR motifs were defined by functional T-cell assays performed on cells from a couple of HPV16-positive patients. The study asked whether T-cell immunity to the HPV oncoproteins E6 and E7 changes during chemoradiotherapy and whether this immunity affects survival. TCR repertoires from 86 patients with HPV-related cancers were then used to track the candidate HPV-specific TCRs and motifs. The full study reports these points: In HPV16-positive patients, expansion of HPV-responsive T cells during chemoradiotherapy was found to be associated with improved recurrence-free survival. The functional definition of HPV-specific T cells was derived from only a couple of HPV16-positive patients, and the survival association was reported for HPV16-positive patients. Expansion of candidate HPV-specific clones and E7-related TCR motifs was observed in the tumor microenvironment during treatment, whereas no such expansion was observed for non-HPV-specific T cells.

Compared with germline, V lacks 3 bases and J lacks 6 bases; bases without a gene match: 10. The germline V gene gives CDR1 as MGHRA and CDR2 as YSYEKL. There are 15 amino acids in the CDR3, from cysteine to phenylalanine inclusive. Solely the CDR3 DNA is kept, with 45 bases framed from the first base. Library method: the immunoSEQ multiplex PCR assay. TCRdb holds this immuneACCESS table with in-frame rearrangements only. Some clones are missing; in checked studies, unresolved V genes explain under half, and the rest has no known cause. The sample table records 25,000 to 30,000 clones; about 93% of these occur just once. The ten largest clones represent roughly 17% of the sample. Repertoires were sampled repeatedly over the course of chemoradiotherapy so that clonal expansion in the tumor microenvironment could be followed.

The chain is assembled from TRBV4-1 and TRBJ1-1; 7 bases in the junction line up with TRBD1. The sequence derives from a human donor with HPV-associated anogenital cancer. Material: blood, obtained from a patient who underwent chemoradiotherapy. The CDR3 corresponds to CASSHGHRGEAEAFF. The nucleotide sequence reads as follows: TGCGCCAGCAGCCATGGACACAGGGGCGAGGCTGAAGCTTTCTTT.